The 6 T cell receptor beta chains reported below all come from one sample, sequenced in a study of neurological immune-mediated disorders. TCRdb used MiXCR to reprocess the 5' RACE reads, holding one entry per CDR3 protein. The sample contains 45,000 or so distinct CDR3 sequences, just over 3% of which appear only once. The sequenced sample was PBMCs. These receptors all stem from a woman in her forties or fifties with multiple sclerosis.

This clonotype was recorded at least ten times. The chain links TRBV7-2 to TRBJ1-3; D is unclear. CDR3 length: 14 amino acids. V was cut by 2 bases and J by 0 bases, with 5 bases left in between. Germline V gives CDR1 SGHTA, CDR2 FQGNSA. CDR3 amino acids: CASSLPDSGNTIYF. In nucleotides, the CDR3 is TGTGCCAGCAGCTTACCAGACTCTGGAAACACCATATATTTT.

This clonotype occurred many times. The rearrangement links TRBV20-1 to TRBJ2-1, with D hard to call. Trimming cost V 1 base and J 0 bases, with 13 bases left between them. The CDR3 loop spans 16 amino acids. The germline CDR1 and CDR2 sequences are DFQATT and SNEGSKA (reference sequence). The CDR3: CSARVSSAGSYNEQFF. DNA for the CDR3: TGCAGTGCTAGAGTGAGTTCGGCAGGCTCCTACAATGAGCAGTTCTTC.

There are many counts of this clonotype. A much larger clone sits a single nucleotide away, making a read error possible. The J gene is TRBJ1-5, the V gene TRBV20-1, with 8 bases lining up with TRBD1. The CDR3 contains 12 residues. CDR1 and CDR2 from the germline V gene are DFQATT and SNEGSKA (reference sequence). This CDR3 reads CSASGGQQHQHF. DNA for the CDR3: TGCAGTGCTTCAGGGGGCCAGCAGCACCAGCATTTT.

This clonotype showed up many times. This chain joins TRBV7-2 and TRBJ2-1, with 14 bases fitting TRBD2. CDR3 size: 15 residues. Per germline, CDR1 SGHTA and CDR2 FQGNSA. V trimming: 3 bases; J trimming: 13 bases; junction bases outside the gene matches: 8. The CDR3 loop is CASSLRLAGGPPQFF. In nucleotides, the CDR3 is TGTGCCAGCAGCTTGAGACTAGCGGGGGGGCCGCCACAGTTCTTC.

The sample holds many counts of this clonotype. The chain couples TRBV12-3 or TRBV12-4 to TRBJ1-4, with TRBD1 as a possible D gene (5 bases). The CDR3 contains 14 residues. Trimming removed 0 bases from V and 4 bases from J, with 6 bases in between. The CDR3 bases are TGTGCCAGCAGTTTAGCAGGGGTTAATGAAAAACTGTTTTTT. It yields the protein CASSLAGVNEKLFF.

This clonotype was found many times. The chain joins TRBV20-1 to TRBJ2-1; D might be TRBD1 or TRBD2, each matching 6 bases. There are 14 residues in the CDR3. Trimming took off 5 bases at V and 6 bases at J, with 17 bases between the two ends. Germline V lookup: CDR1 DFQATT, CDR2 SNEGSKA (reference sequence). CDR3 coding DNA: TGCAGTGCTCTGGGATTGGGGGGCGGCAATGAGCAGTTCTTC. As protein: CSALGLGGGNEQFF.